This record covers a single T cell receptor (beta chain). Its antigen is unknown. These data are taken from a study of cytomegalovirus exposure and HLA in healthy donors. Study background: Unique TCRs from HLA-typed donors, 80 million to 90 million of them, were held in an early data release.

PCR used 60 Vbeta primers and 13 Jbeta primers. Sequencing used immunoSEQ multiplex PCR; TCRdb keeps in-frame clones, though not all of them. The profile shows about 43,000 clones, roughly 80% of them singletons. General study results and limits: Many donors shared some public TCRs, even though most TCR sequences were rare.

Input material: PBMCs. This sequence originates from a man aged 50-60 years in good health and CMV-seronegative.

The CDR3 here is CASSEWGRGTGDTQYF. The CDR3 nucleotides read TGTGCCAGCAGTGAATGGGGCAGGGGAACGGGGGATACGCAGTATTTT. The chain employs TRBV25-1 and TRBJ2-3; D is perhaps TRBD1 (6 bases). The CDR3 spans 16 residues. Trimming left V 1 base short and J 6 bases short, with 17 bases between. Germline V CDR1 and CDR2: MGHDK, SYGVNS.